A selection of T cell receptor beta chains follows, all from one sample in a study of OX40 agonist ivuxolimab in advanced cancers. Sequenced by immunoSEQ multiplex PCR; TCRdb stores in-frame clones only, minus some. Of some 70,000 clones listed, 80% are singletons. The material was CD4+ or CD8+ T cells sorted from blood, obtained in a trial of the OX40 agonist ivuxolimab. These receptors originate from an adult with an advanced solid tumor such as melanoma, head and neck, liver or kidney cancer. Each CDR3 is given with its conserved first and last residue. The size of a clone is reported for some rows only, either as once, few or many, or as a class for expanded clones.

j_gene: TRBJ2-3; v_gene: TRBV5-4; abundance: .; CDR3aa: CASSLGQGIDTQYF
j_gene: TRBJ2-2; v_gene: TRBV29-1; abundance: .; CDR3aa: CSVEGDRSNTGELFF
j_gene: TRBJ2-3; v_gene: TRBV13; abundance: .; CDR3aa: CASSLVSGSVDTQYF
j_gene: TRBJ2-7; v_gene: TRBV6-6; abundance: .; CDR3aa: CASSRSGRGYEQYF
j_gene: TRBJ2-7; v_gene: TRBV7-9; abundance: .; CDR3aa: CASSLDSGLAYEQYF
j_gene: TRBJ1-5; v_gene: TRBV6-5; abundance: .; CDR3aa: CASSPTGVQPQHF
j_gene: TRBJ2-5; v_gene: TRBV27; abundance: .; CDR3aa: CASRRLGDRVGTQYF
j_gene: TRBJ1-1; v_gene: TRBV11-2; abundance: .; CDR3aa: CASSEAGKAFF
j_gene: TRBJ2-4; v_gene: TRBV5-4; abundance: .; CDR3aa: CASSWGSSLPDVF
j_gene: TRBJ2-7; v_gene: TRBV7-2; abundance: .; CDR3aa: CASSFREWSSYEQYF
j_gene: TRBJ2-1; v_gene: TRBV29-1; abundance: .; CDR3aa: CSTRQGGFIDNEQFF
j_gene: TRBJ2-2; v_gene: TRBV2; abundance: .; CDR3aa: CASGSVSDTGELFF
j_gene: TRBJ2-5; v_gene: TRBV5-1; abundance: once; CDR3aa: CASSLYGQDQETQYF
j_gene: TRBJ2-1; v_gene: TRBV6-5; abundance: .; CDR3aa: CASSYSRGNWVNEQFF
j_gene: TRBJ1-2; v_gene: TRBV13; abundance: .; CDR3aa: CASSFSGGSRYGYTF
j_gene: TRBJ2-3; v_gene: TRBV5-4; abundance: .; CDR3aa: CASSRSGSWADTQYF
j_gene: TRBJ2-3; v_gene: TRBV7-6; abundance: .; CDR3aa: CASSLIYGDTQYF
j_gene: TRBJ2-2; v_gene: TRBV5-4; abundance: .; CDR3aa: CASSSQETGELFF
j_gene: TRBJ2-2; v_gene: TRBV7-3; abundance: .; CDR3aa: CASSKTRDYQTGELFF
j_gene: TRBJ1-2; v_gene: TRBV19; abundance: .; CDR3aa: CASSNDRYYGYTF
j_gene: TRBJ2-5; v_gene: TRBV7-2; abundance: .; CDR3aa: CASSRGTGQYQETQYF
j_gene: TRBJ2-7; v_gene: TRBV6-5; abundance: .; CDR3aa: CASSYFQEGEQYF
j_gene: TRBJ1-6; v_gene: TRBV6-5; abundance: .; CDR3aa: CASSYTTGEDSPLHF
j_gene: TRBJ2-1; v_gene: TRBV9; abundance: .; CDR3aa: CASSASGTSNEQFF
j_gene: TRBJ2-3; v_gene: TRBV5-1; abundance: .; CDR3aa: CASSQSGSGTDTQYF
j_gene: TRBJ1-4; v_gene: TRBV10-3; abundance: .; CDR3aa: CATYPGTGQEKLFF
j_gene: TRBJ1-1; v_gene: TRBV2; abundance: few; CDR3aa: CASRVSMNTEAFF
j_gene: TRBJ2-7; v_gene: TRBV7-8; abundance: .; CDR3aa: CASSLAVGQGTYEQYF
j_gene: TRBJ2-1; v_gene: TRBV10-3; abundance: .; CDR3aa: CAITSAGGGNEQFF